The clone carrying this T cell receptor (beta chain) was detected only a few times. The entry originates in a study of regulatory T cells in long-lasting Graves disease. The CDR3 loop spans 13 amino acids. CDR1 is KGHDR, CDR2 SFDVKD, per germline. V lost 3 bases to trimming and J lost 2 bases, with 4 bases between them. Time point meaning: persistent/refractory GD, antithyroid drugs over 5 years with positive TRAb. The authors made the TCR library using RNA they extracted from PBMCs. Construction of the TCR beta libraries employed iRepertoire HTBI primers in conjunction with Arm-PCR of CDR3 regions. Each CDR3 protein gets one entry after TCRdb re-called the multiplex PCR reads with MiXCR. This repertoire shows roughly 700,000 distinct CDR3 sequences, 25% to 35% found once; its top ten account for about 42%.

The sample in question was peripheral blood mononuclear cells (PBMCs), obtained when the disease was refractory, from a patient treated with antithyroid drugs. The TCR originated in a female donor with Graves disease. The chain uses TRBV24-1 and TRBJ1-5; D is unclear. The CDR3 DNA follows: TGTGCCACCAGTGATGCGGGCAATCAGCCCCAGCATTTT. It translates to CATSDAGNQPQHF.